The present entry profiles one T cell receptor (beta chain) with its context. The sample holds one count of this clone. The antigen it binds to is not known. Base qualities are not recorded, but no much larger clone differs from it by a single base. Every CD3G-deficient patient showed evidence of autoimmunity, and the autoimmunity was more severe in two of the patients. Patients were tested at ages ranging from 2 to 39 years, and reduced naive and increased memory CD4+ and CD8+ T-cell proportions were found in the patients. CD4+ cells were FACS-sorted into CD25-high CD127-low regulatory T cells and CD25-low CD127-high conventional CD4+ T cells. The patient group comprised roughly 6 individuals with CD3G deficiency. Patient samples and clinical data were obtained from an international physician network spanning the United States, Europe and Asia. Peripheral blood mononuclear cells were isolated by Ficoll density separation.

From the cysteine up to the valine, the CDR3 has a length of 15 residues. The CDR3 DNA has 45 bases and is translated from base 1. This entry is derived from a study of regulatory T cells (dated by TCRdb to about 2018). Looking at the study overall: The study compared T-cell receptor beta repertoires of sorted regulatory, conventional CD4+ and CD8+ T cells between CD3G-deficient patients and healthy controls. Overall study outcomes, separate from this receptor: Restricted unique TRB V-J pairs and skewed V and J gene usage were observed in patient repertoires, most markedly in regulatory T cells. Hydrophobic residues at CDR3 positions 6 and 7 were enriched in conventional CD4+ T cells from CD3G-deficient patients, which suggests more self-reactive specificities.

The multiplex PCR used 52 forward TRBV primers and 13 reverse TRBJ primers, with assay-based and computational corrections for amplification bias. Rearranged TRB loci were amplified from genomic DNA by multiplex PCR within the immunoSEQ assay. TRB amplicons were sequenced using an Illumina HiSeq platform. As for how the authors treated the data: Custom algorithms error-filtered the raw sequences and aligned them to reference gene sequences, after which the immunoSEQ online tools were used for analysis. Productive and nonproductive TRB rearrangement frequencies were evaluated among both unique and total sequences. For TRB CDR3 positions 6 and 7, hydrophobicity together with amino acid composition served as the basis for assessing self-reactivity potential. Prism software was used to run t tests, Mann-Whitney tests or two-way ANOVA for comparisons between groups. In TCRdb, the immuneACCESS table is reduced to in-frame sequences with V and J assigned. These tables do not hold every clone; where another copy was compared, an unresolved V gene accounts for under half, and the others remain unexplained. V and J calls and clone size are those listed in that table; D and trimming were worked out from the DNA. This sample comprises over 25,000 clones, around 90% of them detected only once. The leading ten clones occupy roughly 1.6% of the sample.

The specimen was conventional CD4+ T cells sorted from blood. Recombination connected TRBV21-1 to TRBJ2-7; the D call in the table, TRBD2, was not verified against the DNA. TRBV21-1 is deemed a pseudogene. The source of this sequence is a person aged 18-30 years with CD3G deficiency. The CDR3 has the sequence CASSKVPAPRVEQYV. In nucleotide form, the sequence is TGTGCCAGCAGCAAAGTTCCGGCTCCACGGGTCGAGCAGTACGTC.